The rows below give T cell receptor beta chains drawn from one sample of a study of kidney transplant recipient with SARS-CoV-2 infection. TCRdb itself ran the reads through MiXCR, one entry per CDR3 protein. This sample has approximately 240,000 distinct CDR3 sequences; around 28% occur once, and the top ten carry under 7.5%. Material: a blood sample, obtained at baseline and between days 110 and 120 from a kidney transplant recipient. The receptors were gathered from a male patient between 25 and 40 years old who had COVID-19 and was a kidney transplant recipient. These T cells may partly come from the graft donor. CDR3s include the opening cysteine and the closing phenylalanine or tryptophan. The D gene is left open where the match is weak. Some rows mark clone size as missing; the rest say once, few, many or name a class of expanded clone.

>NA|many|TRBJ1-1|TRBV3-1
TGTGCCAGCAGAACAGGGAGCATGAACACTGAAGCTTTCTTT
CASRTGSMNTEAFF
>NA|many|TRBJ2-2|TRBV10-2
TGCGCCATCACTATTCCTGGCGCCGGGGAGCTGTTTTTT
CAITIPGAGELFF
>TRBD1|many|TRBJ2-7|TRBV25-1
TGTGCCAGCAGCCCGGGACAGGGGGCCTACGAGCAGTACTTC
CASSPGQGAYEQYF
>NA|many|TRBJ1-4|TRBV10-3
TGTGCCATCAGTGAGTCAGGGTTAGAAAAACTGTTTTTT
CAISESGLEKLFF
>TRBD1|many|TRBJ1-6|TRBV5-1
TGCGCCAGCAGAGAGACAGGGAAATTGACACCCCTCCACTTT
CASRETGKLTPLHF
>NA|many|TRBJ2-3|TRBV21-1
TGTGCCAGCAGAGGAGACATAGCTACAGTCATGCAAGATACGCAGTATTTT
CASRGDIATVMQDTQYF
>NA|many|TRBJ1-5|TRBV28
TGTGCCAGCAGTTTATCCGGGACCCCCGATCGGCCCCAGCATTTT
CASSLSGTPDRPQHF
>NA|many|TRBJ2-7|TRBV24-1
TGTGCCACCTATGCCCAGATTACGATACTCGGACAGTACTTC
CATYAQITILGQYF
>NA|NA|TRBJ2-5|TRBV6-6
TGTGCCAGCAGTTATCCGGGACGGGGACAAGAGACCCAGTACTTC
CASSYPGRGQETQYF
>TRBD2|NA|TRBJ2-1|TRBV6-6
TGTGCCAGCAGCTGGACTAGCGGGAAAAATGAGCAGTTCTTC
CASSWTSGKNEQFF
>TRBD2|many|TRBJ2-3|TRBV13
TGTGCCAGCAGCGCCGGGACTAGGCCCACAGATACGCAGTATTTT
CASSAGTRPTDTQYF
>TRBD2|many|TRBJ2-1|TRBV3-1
TGTGCCAGCAGCCAAGAGCGGGGGGGTTACAATGAGCAGTTCTTC
CASSQERGGYNEQFF
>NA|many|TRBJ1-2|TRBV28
TGTGCTACCAAGGCTACGAGGGAGGGGGTCGAAACCTTC
CATKATREGVETF
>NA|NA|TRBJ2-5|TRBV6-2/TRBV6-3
TGTGCCAGCAGTATTGAAAGCGGGCTCGGCCCGGAGACCCAGTACTTC
CASSIESGLGPETQYF
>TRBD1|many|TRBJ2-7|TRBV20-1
TGCAGTGCGGCCCCCGGGACAGGGAGCTACGAGCAGTACTTC
CSAAPGTGSYEQYF
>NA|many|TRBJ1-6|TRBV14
TGTGCCAGCAGCCAAGACGACCTCTATAATTCACCCCTCCACTTT
CASSQDDLYNSPLHF
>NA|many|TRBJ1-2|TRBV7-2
TGTGCCAGCAGCCAACGCTCCAGAGACGGAAAGACCTATGGCTACACCTTC
CASSQRSRDGKTYGYTF
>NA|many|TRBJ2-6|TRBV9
TGTGCCAGCAGCACACCGGTCCTCTCTGGGGCCAACGTCCTGACTTTC
CASSTPVLSGANVLTF
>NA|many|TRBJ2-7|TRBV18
TGTGCCAGCTCACCACGTACAGGGAGGAGCTCCTACGAGCAGTACTTC
CASSPRTGRSSYEQYF
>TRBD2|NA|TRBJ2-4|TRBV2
TGTGCCAGCAGTGCCCTAAGACTAGCGGGAGCTAACATTCAGTACTTC
CASSALRLAGANIQYF
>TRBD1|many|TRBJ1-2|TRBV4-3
TGCGCCAGCAGCCAAGATTGGGACAGGGCGAGCTATGGCTACACCTTC
CASSQDWDRASYGYTF
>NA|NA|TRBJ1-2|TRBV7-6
TGTGCCACCAGCTATATTGCAAGGTGTGGAAAGACCTATGGCTACACCTTC
CATSYIARCGKTYGYTF
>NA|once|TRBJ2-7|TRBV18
TGTGCCAGCACACCCCAGGGCTTGGAGCGGGAGTACTTC
CASTPQGLEREYF
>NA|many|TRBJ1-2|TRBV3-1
TGTGCCAGCAGCTCAGCGGCCACCCTTCGAAAGACCTATGGCTACACCTTC
CASSSAATLRKTYGYTF
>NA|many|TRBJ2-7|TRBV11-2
TGTGCCAGCGCTGGGGGGGCCCCGCTCGGCGAGCAGTACTTC
CASAGGAPLGEQYF
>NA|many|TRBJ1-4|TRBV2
TGTGCCAGCAGTTCGGACAGTAGTAGTGAAAAACTGTTTTTT
CASSSDSSSEKLFF
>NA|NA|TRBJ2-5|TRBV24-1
TGTGCCACCAGCACACAGAGCCAAGAGACCCAGTACTTC
CATSTQSQETQYF
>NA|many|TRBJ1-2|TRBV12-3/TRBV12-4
TGTGCCAGCAGTGGTCATTACACAGCAGGAAAGACCTATGGCTACACCTTC
CASSGHYTAGKTYGYTF
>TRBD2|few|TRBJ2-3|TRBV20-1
TGCAGTGCTAGACCAAACGGGGGACTAGCGGAAGGAGGGAGGACAGATACGCAGTATTTT
CSARPNGGLAEGGRTDTQYF
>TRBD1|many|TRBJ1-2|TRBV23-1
TGCGCCAGCAGTCTCCCTCCAGGACAGGGGGCGGACTATGGCTACACCTTC
CASSLPPGQGADYGYTF
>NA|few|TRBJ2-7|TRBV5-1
TGCGCCAGCCAACTCCTGGAGTGGGGGGACGGCTGCGAGCAGTACTTC
CASQLLEWGDGCEQYF
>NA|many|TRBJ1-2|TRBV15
TGTGCCACCAGCGAAATAACAAGGTGTGGAAAGACCTATGGCTACACCTTC
CATSEITRCGKTYGYTF